These T cell receptor beta chains were read from a single sample in a study of control samples from healthy donors and cancer patients. Profiling relied on immunoSEQ multiplex PCR, and the TCRdb table lists in-frame clones only, not all of them. The profile shows 55,000 to 85,000 clones, about 90% of them singletons. The sample taken for sequencing was PBMCs. The receptors originated from a woman in her forties or fifties with head and neck cancer. CDR3s include the opening cysteine and the closing phenylalanine or tryptophan. A D gene is named only where the DNA matches it firmly. The listing skips clone size in some rows; elsewhere it reads once, few, many or a size class.

CDR3: CASSERTVSNQPQHF
DNA: TGTGCCAGCAGTGAACGGACAGTTAGCAATCAGCCCCAGCATTTT
V: TRBV2
J: TRBJ1-5
D: -
size: -

CDR3: CASSSRGEAQHF
DNA: TGTGCCAGCAGTTCCCGTGGGGAGGCCCAGCATTTT
V: TRBV27
J: TRBJ1-5
D: -
size: -

CDR3: CASSQARNTGELFF
DNA: TGCGCCAGCAGCCAAGCCAGAAACACCGGGGAGCTGTTTTTT
V: TRBV4-3
J: TRBJ2-2
D: -
size: -

CDR3: CASSLVRSHQETQYF
DNA: TGTGCCAGCAGCTTAGTCAGGTCCCACCAAGAGACCCAGTACTTC
V: TRBV7-2
J: TRBJ2-5
D: -
size: -

CDR3: CASSQDRGTGELFF
DNA: TGTGCCAGCAGCCAAGATCGAGGGACCGGGGAGCTGTTTTTT
V: TRBV3-1/TRBV3-2
J: TRBJ2-2
D: -
size: -

CDR3: CASSSGLSSSYGYTF
DNA: TGTGCCAGCAGTTCAGGTCTGAGTTCTAGCTATGGCTACACCTTC
V: TRBV28
J: TRBJ1-2
D: -
size: -

CDR3: CASSLGQGVYGYTF
DNA: TGTGCCAGCAGCCTAGGACAGGGTGTCTATGGCTACACCTTC
V: TRBV5-6
J: TRBJ1-2
D: TRBD1
size: -

CDR3: CASSLSRGKNTEAFF
DNA: TGTGCCAGCAGCTTAAGTCGCGGGAAGAACACTGAAGCTTTCTTT
V: TRBV7-2
J: TRBJ1-1
D: -
size: -

CDR3: CASSKPQLADRVETQYF
DNA: TGTGCCAGCAGCAAACCCCAACTCGCGGACAGGGTGGAGACCCAGTACTTC
V: TRBV5-4
J: TRBJ2-5
D: TRBD1
size: -

CDR3: CASSQFRNTEAFF
DNA: TGTGCCAGCAGCCAATTCAGGAACACTGAAGCTTTCTTT
V: TRBV7-2
J: TRBJ1-1
D: -
size: -

CDR3: CAWSEAQGFRQYF
DNA: TGTGCCTGGAGTGAGGCACAGGGGTTTCGGCAGTACTTC
V: TRBV30
J: TRBJ2-7
D: TRBD1
size: once

CDR3: CASFVHQGAEDSGNTIYF
DNA: TGTGCCAGCTTCGTACACCAGGGGGCGGAGGACTCTGGAAACACCATATATTTT
V: TRBV27
J: TRBJ1-3
D: TRBD1
size: -

CDR3: CASSPYTDGYTF
DNA: TGTGCCAGCTCACCGTATACGGATGGCTACACCTTC
V: TRBV18
J: TRBJ1-2
D: -
size: -

CDR3: CASSLVSGYNSPLHF
DNA: TGTGCCAGCAGCTTGGTTTCAGGTTATAATTCACCCCTCCACTTT
V: TRBV5-5
J: TRBJ1-6
D: -
size: -

CDR3: CAWSGTGLRTPSGELFF
DNA: TGTGCCTGGAGCGGAACAGGATTAAGAACCCCCAGCGGGGAGCTGTTTTTT
V: TRBV30
J: TRBJ2-2
D: -
size: -

CDR3: CASSPQLESEQYF
DNA: TGTGCCAGCTCACCCCAACTAGAAAGTGAGCAGTACTTC
V: TRBV18
J: TRBJ2-7
D: -
size: -

CDR3: CASMSSLHYEQYF
DNA: TGTGCCAGCATGAGTTCCCTCCACTACGAGCAGTACTTC
V: TRBV27
J: TRBJ2-7
D: -
size: -

CDR3: CASSSLGKETQYF
DNA: TGCGCCAGCAGCTCGCTCGGCAAAGAGACCCAGTACTTC
V: TRBV5-1
J: TRBJ2-5
D: -
size: -

CDR3: CASSSKHTGELFF
DNA: TGCGCCAGCAGCTCCAAACACACCGGGGAGCTGTTTTTT
V: TRBV5-1
J: TRBJ2-2
D: -
size: -

CDR3: CASSSLGGPNEKLFF
DNA: TGTGCCAGCAGCTCCCTAGGGGGTCCTAATGAAAAACTGTTTTTT
V: TRBV7-2
J: TRBJ1-4
D: -
size: -

CDR3: CSVRQGPHEQYF
DNA: TGCAGCGTTCGGCAGGGGCCCCACGAGCAGTACTTC
V: TRBV29-1
J: TRBJ2-7
D: -
size: -

CDR3: CASSQAGWGTGELFF
DNA: TGTGCCAGCAGCCAAGCAGGGTGGGGAACCGGGGAGCTGTTTTTT
V: TRBV3-1/TRBV3-2
J: TRBJ2-2
D: -
size: -

CDR3: CASSQGTGEGSYEQYF
DNA: TGCGCCAGCAGCCAAGGAACAGGGGAGGGATCCTACGAGCAGTACTTC
V: TRBV4-3
J: TRBJ2-7
D: -
size: once

CDR3: CASSPPGSGASGANVLTF
DNA: TGTGCCAGCAGCCCCCCCGGAAGCGGGGCCTCTGGGGCCAACGTCCTGACTTTC
V: TRBV21-1
J: TRBJ2-6
D: -
size: few

CDR3: CASSRLTGNEQFF
DNA: TGCGCCAGCAGTCGTCTTACTGGGAATGAGCAGTTCTTC
V: TRBV5-1
J: TRBJ2-1
D: -
size: once

CDR3: CASSEFQATNYGYTF
DNA: TGTGCCAGCAGTGAATTTCAGGCTACCAACTATGGCTACACCTTC
V: TRBV2
J: TRBJ1-2
D: -
size: -

CDR3: CASSQGRRQGDTGELFF
DNA: TGTGCCAGCAGCCAAGGTCGGCGACAGGGCGACACCGGGGAGCTGTTTTTT
V: TRBV14
J: TRBJ2-2
D: TRBD1
size: few

CDR3: CASSRIGAKNIQYF
DNA: TGTGCCAGCAGTAGGATCGGGGCCAAAAACATTCAGTACTTC
V: TRBV28
J: TRBJ2-4
D: -
size: -

CDR3: CASSFGTGGRKGYTF
DNA: TGTGCCAGCAGCTTCGGGACAGGGGGGAGGAAGGGCTACACCTTC
V: TRBV7-9
J: TRBJ1-2
D: TRBD1
size: -

CDR3: CASSKLANSQETQYF
DNA: TGTGCCAGTAGTAAACTAGCTAACTCCCAAGAGACCCAGTACTTC
V: TRBV19
J: TRBJ2-5
D: -
size: -

CDR3: CASSFNPPQVLGDTEAFF
DNA: TGTGCCAGCAGTTTTAACCCCCCGCAGGTCCTAGGGGACACTGAAGCTTTCTTT
V: TRBV27
J: TRBJ1-1
D: -
size: -

CDR3: CASSVAGGGGTDTQYF
DNA: TGTGCCAGCAGCGTAGCAGGGGGGGGCGGCACAGATACGCAGTATTTT
V: TRBV9
J: TRBJ2-3
D: -
size: -

CDR3: CASSQTDTQYF
DNA: TGCGCCAGCAGCCAGACAGATACGCAGTATTTT
V: TRBV5-1
J: TRBJ2-3
D: -
size: -

CDR3: CATSRDRLVNTQYF
DNA: TGTGCCACCAGCAGAGATCGTTTGGTGAATACGCAGTATTTT
V: TRBV15
J: TRBJ2-3
D: -
size: -

CDR3: CSARTVGNTIYF
DNA: TGCAGCGCCCGGACAGTAGGAAACACCATATATTTT
V: TRBV29-1
J: TRBJ1-3
D: -
size: once

CDR3: CASSVDGGSGNTIYF
DNA: TGTGCCAGCAGCGTAGACGGCGGCTCTGGAAACACCATATATTTT
V: TRBV4-2
J: TRBJ1-3
D: -
size: -

CDR3: CASSLRPGEAFF
DNA: TGTGCCAGCAGTTTACGGCCCGGTGAAGCTTTCTTT
V: TRBV28
J: TRBJ1-1
D: -
size: -

CDR3: CASSLDVMGIYEQYF
DNA: TGCGCCAGCAGCTTGGACGTGATGGGCATCTACGAGCAGTACTTC
V: TRBV5-1
J: TRBJ2-7
D: -
size: -

CDR3: CAISEGDRGPNEQYF
DNA: TGTGCCATCAGTGAGGGGGACAGGGGGCCCAACGAGCAGTACTTC
V: TRBV10-3
J: TRBJ2-7
D: TRBD1
size: -

CDR3: CASSRDRTNTGELFF
DNA: TGTGCCAGCAGCCGGGACCGAACGAACACCGGGGAGCTGTTTTTT
V: TRBV7-3
J: TRBJ2-2
D: -
size: -